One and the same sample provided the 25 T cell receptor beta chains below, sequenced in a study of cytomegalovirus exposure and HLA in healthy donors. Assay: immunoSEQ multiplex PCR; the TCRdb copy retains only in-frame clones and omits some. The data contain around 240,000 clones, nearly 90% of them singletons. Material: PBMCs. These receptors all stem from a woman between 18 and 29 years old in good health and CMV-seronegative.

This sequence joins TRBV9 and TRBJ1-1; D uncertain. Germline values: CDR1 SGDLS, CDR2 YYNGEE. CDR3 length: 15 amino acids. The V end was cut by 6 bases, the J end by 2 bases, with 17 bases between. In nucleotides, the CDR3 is TGTGCCAGCACTTCGGGTATTCTTGGCAACACTGAAGCTTTCTTT. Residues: CASTSGILGNTEAFF.

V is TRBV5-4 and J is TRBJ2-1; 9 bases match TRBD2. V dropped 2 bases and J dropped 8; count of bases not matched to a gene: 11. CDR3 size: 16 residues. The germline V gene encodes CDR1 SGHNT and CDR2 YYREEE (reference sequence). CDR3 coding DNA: TGTGCCAGCAGCTTCGAAGCGGGGGGTGGCAAAGATGAGCAGTTCTTC. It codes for CASSFEAGGGKDEQFF.

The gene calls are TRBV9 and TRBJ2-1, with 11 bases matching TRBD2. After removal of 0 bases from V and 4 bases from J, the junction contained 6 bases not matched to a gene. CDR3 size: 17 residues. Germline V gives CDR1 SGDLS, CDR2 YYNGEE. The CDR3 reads CASSVVSGGAQYNEQFF. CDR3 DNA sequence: TGTGCCAGCAGCGTAGTTAGCGGGGGGGCGCAGTACAATGAGCAGTTCTTC.

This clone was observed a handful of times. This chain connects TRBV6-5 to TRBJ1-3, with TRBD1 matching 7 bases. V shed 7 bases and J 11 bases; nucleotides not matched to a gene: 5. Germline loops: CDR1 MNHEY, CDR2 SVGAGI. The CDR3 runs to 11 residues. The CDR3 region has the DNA TGTGCCAGCACGGAGGGGGCCGCCATATATTTT. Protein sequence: CASTEGAAIYF.

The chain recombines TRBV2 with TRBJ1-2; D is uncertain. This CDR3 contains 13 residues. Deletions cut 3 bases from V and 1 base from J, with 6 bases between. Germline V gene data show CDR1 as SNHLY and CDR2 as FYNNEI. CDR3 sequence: CASSDRNNYGYTF. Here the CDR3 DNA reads TGTGCCAGCAGTGACAGAAATAACTATGGCTACACCTTC.

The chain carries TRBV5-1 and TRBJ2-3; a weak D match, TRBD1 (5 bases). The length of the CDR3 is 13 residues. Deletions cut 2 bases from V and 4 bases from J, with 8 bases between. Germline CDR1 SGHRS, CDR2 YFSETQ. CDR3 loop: CASSFTGPDTQYF. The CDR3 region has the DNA TGCGCCAGCAGCTTTACAGGTCCAGATACGCAGTATTTT.

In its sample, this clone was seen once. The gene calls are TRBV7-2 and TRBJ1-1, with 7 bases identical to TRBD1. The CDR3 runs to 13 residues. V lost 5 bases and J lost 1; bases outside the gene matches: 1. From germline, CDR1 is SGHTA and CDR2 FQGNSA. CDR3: CASSRTGNTEAFF. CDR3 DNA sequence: TGTGCCAGCAGCCGGACAGGGAACACTGAAGCTTTCTTT.

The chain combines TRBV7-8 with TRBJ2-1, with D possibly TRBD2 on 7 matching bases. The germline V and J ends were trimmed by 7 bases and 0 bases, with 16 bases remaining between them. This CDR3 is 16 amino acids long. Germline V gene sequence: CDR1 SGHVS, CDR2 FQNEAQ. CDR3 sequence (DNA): TGTGCCAGCATCCTTGGGGGGGCGAGCTCCTACAATGAGCAGTTCTTC. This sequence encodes CASILGGASSYNEQFF.

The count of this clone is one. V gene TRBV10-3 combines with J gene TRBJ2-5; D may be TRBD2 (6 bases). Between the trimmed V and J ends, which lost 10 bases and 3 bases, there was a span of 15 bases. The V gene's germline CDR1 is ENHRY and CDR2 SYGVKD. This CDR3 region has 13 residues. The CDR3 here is CATSGLAKETQYF. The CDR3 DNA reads TGTGCCACCTCGGGACTGGCGAAAGAGACCCAGTACTTC.

The DNA of the CDR3 is TGTGCCAGCAGTAAGACCCAGGCCTCCTACGAGCAGTACTTC. Amino acid sequence: CASSKTQASYEQYF. The chain employs TRBV6-5 and TRBJ2-7; D uncertain. Germline values: CDR1 MNHEY, CDR2 SVGAGI. Trimming took 5 bases from V and 0 from J, leaving 11 bases between them. The CDR3 consists of 14 residues.

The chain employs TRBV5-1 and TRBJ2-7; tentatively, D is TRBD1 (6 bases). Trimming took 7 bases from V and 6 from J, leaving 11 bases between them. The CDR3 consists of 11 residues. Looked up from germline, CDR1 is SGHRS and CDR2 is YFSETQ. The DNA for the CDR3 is TGCGCCAGCGATCGAGGGGGCGAGCAGTACTTC. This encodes CASDRGGEQYF. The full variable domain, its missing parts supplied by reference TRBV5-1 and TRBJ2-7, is KAGVTQTPRYLIKTRGQQVTLSCSPISGHRSVSWYQQTPGQGLQFLFEYFSETQRNKGNFPGRFSGRQFSNSRSEMNVSTLELGDSALYLCASDRGGEQYFGPGTRLTVT.

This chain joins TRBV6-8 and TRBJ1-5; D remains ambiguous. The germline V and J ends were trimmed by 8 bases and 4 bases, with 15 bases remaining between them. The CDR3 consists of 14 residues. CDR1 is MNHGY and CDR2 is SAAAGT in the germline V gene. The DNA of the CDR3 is TGTGCCAGCGGGCTGAAGGATCGGAATCAGCCCCAGCATTTT. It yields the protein CASGLKDRNQPQHF.

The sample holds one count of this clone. The CDR3 here is CASSYSSGQGTDTQYF. CDR3 bases: TGTGCCAGCAGTTACTCTTCGGGACAGGGTACAGATACGCAGTATTTT. The gene calls are TRBV6-6 and TRBJ2-3; 9 nucleotides line up with TRBD1. Germline assignment: CDR1 MNHNY and CDR2 SVGAGI (reference sequence). V lost 0 bases to trimming and J lost 3 bases; unmatched junction nucleotides: 4. CDR3 length equals 16 residues.

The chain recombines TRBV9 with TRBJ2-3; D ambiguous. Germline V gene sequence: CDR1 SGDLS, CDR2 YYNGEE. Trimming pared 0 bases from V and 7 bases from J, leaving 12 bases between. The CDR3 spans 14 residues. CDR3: CASSVVGDLNTQYF. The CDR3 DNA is TGTGCCAGCAGCGTAGTCGGTGACTTGAATACGCAGTATTTT.

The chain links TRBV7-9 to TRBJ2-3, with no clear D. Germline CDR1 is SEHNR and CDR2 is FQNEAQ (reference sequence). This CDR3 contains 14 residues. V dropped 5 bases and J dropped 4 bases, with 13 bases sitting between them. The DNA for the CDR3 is TGTGCCAGCAGCCTCCCGTTCGGGTCAGATACGCAGTATTTT. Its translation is CASSLPFGSDTQYF.

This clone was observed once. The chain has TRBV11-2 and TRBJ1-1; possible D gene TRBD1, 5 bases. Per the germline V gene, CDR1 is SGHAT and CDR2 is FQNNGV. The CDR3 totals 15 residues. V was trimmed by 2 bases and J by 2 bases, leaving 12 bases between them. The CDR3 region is CASSLLRGSNTEAFF. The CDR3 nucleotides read TGTGCCAGCAGCTTACTCCGGGGGAGCAACACTGAAGCTTTCTTT.

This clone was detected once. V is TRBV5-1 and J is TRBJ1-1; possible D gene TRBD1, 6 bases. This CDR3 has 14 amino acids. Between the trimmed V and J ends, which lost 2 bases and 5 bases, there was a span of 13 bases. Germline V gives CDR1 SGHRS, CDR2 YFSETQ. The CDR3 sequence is CASSFATGTTEAFF. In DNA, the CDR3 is TGCGCCAGCAGCTTCGCGACAGGTACTACTGAAGCTTTCTTT.

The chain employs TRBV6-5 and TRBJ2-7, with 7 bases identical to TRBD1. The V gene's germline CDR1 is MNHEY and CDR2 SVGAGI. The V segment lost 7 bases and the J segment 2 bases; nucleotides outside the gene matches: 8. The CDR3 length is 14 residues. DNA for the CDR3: TGTGCCAGCACCGATTCGGGACAGACCTACGAGCAGTACTTC. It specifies CASTDSGQTYEQYF.

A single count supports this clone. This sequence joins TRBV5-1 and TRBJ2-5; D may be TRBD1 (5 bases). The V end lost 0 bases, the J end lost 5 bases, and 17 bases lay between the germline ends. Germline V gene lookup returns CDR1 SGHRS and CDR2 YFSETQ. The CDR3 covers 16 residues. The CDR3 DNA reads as TGCGCCAGCAGCTTGGTTGACAGTAGGTTTGGGGAGACCCAGTACTTC. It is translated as CASSLVDSRFGETQYF.

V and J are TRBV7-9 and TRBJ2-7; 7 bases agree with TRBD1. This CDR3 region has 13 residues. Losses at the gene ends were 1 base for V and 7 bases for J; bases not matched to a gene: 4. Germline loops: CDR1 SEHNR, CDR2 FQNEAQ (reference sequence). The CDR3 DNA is TGTGCCAGCAGCTTAGTGCTACAGGGGGAGCAGTACTTC. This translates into CASSLVLQGEQYF. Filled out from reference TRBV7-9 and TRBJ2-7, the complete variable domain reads DTGVSQNPRHKITKRGQNVTFRCDPISEHNRLYWYRQTLGQGPEFLTYFQNEAQLEKSRLLSDRFSAERPKGSFSTLEIQRTEQGDSAMYLCASSLVLQGEQYFGPGTRLTVT.

The CDR3, as DNA: TGCGCCAGCAGTTCACAGGGGGCTCGGAACACCATATATTTT. Its translation: CASSSQGARNTIYF. This rearrangement joins TRBV10-1 to TRBJ1-3, with 9 bases matching TRBD1. V shed 5 bases and J 7 bases; nucleotides not matched to a gene: 6. The CDR3 has 14 residues. Germline V CDR1 and CDR2: WNHNN, SYGVQD (reference sequence).

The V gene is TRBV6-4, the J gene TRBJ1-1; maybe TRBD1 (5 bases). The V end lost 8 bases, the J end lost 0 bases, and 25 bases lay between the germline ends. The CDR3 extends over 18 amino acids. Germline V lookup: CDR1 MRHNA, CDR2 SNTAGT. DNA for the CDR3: TGTGCCAGCCCCCACTCAGTGGAGGGGCCAAGTATGAACACTGAAGCTTTCTTT. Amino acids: CASPHSVEGPSMNTEAFF.

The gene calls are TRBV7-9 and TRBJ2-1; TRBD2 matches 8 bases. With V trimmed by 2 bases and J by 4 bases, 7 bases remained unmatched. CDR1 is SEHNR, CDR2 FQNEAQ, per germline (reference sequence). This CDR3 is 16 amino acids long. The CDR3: CASSLSPTGGYNEQFF. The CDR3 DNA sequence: TGTGCCAGCAGCTTATCACCTACGGGGGGGTACAATGAGCAGTTCTTC. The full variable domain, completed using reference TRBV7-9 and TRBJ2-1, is DTGVSQNPRHKITKRGQNVTFRCDPISEHNRLYWYRQTLGQGPEFLTYFQNEAQLEKSRLLSDRFSAERPKGSFSTLEIQRTEQGDSAMYLCASSLSPTGGYNEQFFGPGTRLTVL.

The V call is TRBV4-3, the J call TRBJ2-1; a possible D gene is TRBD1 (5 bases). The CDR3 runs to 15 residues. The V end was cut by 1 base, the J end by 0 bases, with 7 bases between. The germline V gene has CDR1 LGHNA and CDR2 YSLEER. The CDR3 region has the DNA TGCGCCAGCAGCCAAGGTACAGGCTCCTACAATGAGCAGTTCTTC. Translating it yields CASSQGTGSYNEQFF.

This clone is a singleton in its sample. The DNA of the CDR3 is TGCAGCGGGAGGGACAGCAACACTGAAGCTTTCTTT. The encoded protein is CSGRDSNTEAFF. V gene TRBV29-1 combines with J gene TRBJ1-1; 7 bases match TRBD1. CDR1 is SQVTM, CDR2 ANQGSEA, per germline. V trimming: 7 bases; J trimming: 2 bases; junction bases outside the gene matches: 4. The CDR3 has 12 residues.